This T cell receptor beta chain was profiled in a study of control samples from healthy donors and cancer patients. Assay: immunoSEQ multiplex PCR; the TCRdb copy retains only in-frame clones and omits some. In the table there are approximately 52,000 clones, 95% to 96% of which are singletons. The J segment lost 6 bases and the V segment lost 3 bases, leaving 9 bases of the junction unmatched. CDR1 is DFQATT, CDR2 SNEGSKA, per germline (reference sequence). The CDR3 has 15 amino acids. The sample taken for sequencing was blood. The rearrangement links TRBV20-1 to TRBJ1-2, with 11 bases aligning to TRBD1. The receptor was derived from a woman between 18 and 30 years old in good health. As DNA, the CDR3 is TGCAGTGCTAGTCGGACAGGGGGCTATAGGAATGGCTACACCTTC. Translating it yields CSASRTGGYRNGYTF.